The 21 T cell receptor beta chains below come from one sample, sequenced in a study of T cells in Graves' hyperthyroidism and ophthalmopathy. Regions amplified from RNA transcripts were the TCR beta CDR3 regions. When the TCR CDR3 underwent first-round RT-PCR, the HTBI primer set was used. TCRdb analysed the multiplex PCR reads with MiXCR anew, one entry per CDR3 protein. The sample carries 34,000 or so distinct CDR3 sequences, about 53% recorded once. The sequenced sample was blood. The origin of the receptors is a middle-aged woman with Graves' ophthalmopathy.

This clonotype was detected many times. This chain links TRBV5-6 with TRBJ2-3; 7 bases are shared with TRBD1. Unmatched junction bases numbered 8, after V lost 3 bases and J lost 1 base. The CDR3 contains 16 residues. In germline, CDR1 is SGHDT, CDR2 YYEEEE. CDR3 nucleotides: TGTGCCAGCAGCTCTGAAACAGGGGTTGGCACAGATACGCAGTATTTT. Translated, it gives CASSSETGVGTDTQYF.

This clonotype was observed at least ten times. This chain links TRBV6-5 with TRBJ2-7; tentative D call: TRBD1 (6 bases). CDR1 and CDR2 (germline): MNHEY, SVGAGI. The V end lost 8 bases, the J end lost 0 bases, and 11 bases lay between the germline ends. The CDR3 is 13 amino acids. Written as DNA, the CDR3 is TGTGCCAGCGCCGGGACATACTCCTACGAGCAGTACTTC. Encoded protein: CASAGTYSYEQYF.

This clonotype was detected many times. The chain combines TRBV12-3 or TRBV12-4 with TRBJ2-1, with 11 bases aligning to TRBD2. The CDR3 runs to 18 residues. V lost 2 bases and J lost 1; bases outside the gene matches: 7. CDR3 in amino acids: CASSLIAGGLESYNEQFF. CDR3 bases: TGTGCCAGCAGTTTAATAGCGGGAGGGCTTGAGTCCTACAATGAGCAGTTCTTC.

This clonotype appeared many times. V is TRBV4-1 and J is TRBJ2-7; D call uncertain. V dropped 0 bases and J dropped 3 bases, with 9 bases sitting between them. The CDR3 spans 14 residues. Germline loops: CDR1 MGHRA, CDR2 YSYEKL. This CDR3 is CASSQECGGYEQYF. The DNA of the CDR3 is TGCGCCAGCAGCCAAGAATGTGGCGGCTACGAGCAGTACTTC.

About this clonotype: The junction and the germline gene differ at one end; a read error may be behind it. This chain links TRBV15 with TRBJ2-1, with 7 bases lining up with TRBD1. There are 14 residues in the CDR3. From germline, CDR1 is LNHNV and CDR2 YYDKDF (reference sequence). The CDR3 spells CATSSRDRANGQFF. As DNA, the CDR3 is TGTGCCACCAGCTCCCGGGACAGAGCCAATGGGCAGTTCTTC.

The table lists this clonotype with many counts. The chain uses TRBV12-3 or TRBV12-4 and TRBJ2-7, with D unclear. This CDR3 has 12 residues. V was cut by 3 bases and J by 4 bases, with 7 bases left in between. The CDR3 loop reads CASSLVAYEQYF. The CDR3 region has the DNA TGTGCCAGCAGTTTGGTTGCATACGAGCAGTACTTC.

This rearrangement joins TRBV11-2 to TRBJ2-1; no firm D call. V was clipped by 5 bases and J by 5 bases, with 4 bases between them. CDR3 size: 11 residues. Germline values: CDR1 SGHAT, CDR2 FQNNGV. CDR3 residues: CASSANNEQFF. The CDR3 region has the DNA TGTGCCAGCAGCGCAAACAATGAGCAGTTCTTC.

This clonotype was detected a few times. The chain couples TRBV5-5 to TRBJ2-1; 13 nucleotides line up with TRBD2. Germline V gene sequence: CDR1 SGHKS, CDR2 YYEKEE (reference sequence). The CDR3 runs 21 residues. V lost 7 bases, J lost 8 bases, and 27 bases stayed unmatched. The CDR3 sequence is CASARRPGLAGEALWKYEQFF. The CDR3 nucleotides are TGTGCCAGCGCGAGGCGACCCGGACTAGCGGGAGAGGCCCTCTGGAAATATGAGCAGTTCTTC.

This clonotype was observed a few times. The V and J genes are TRBV20-1 and TRBJ1-2; tentative D call: TRBD1 (5 bases). Germline CDR1 and CDR2: DFQATT and SNEGSKA (reference sequence). CDR3 length equals 12 residues. The V end lost 2 bases, the J end lost 5 bases, and 9 bases lay between the germline ends. The CDR3 coding sequence is TGCAGTGCTAGACTACAGGATTATGGCTACACCTTC. Protein sequence: CSARLQDYGYTF.

This clonotype is medium-sized. The genes are TRBV20-1 and TRBJ1-6; weak D call: TRBD1 (5 bases). The germline V gene has CDR1 DFQATT and CDR2 SNEGSKA (reference sequence). This CDR3 comprises 13 residues. V lost 3 bases, J lost 9 bases, and 12 bases lay in between. DNA of the CDR3: TGCAGTGCTAGTGGCGGGGCGGGTTCACCCCTCCACTTT. Protein sequence: CSASGGAGSPLHF.

The rearrangement uses TRBV7-2 and TRBJ2-5, with 8 bases that match TRBD1. The germline V gene encodes CDR1 SGHTA and CDR2 FQGNSA. The ends lost 0 bases at V and 3 bases at J; junction bases unmatched: 3. This CDR3 comprises 15 residues. DNA for the CDR3: TGTGCCAGCAGCTTAGCTAGGGACAGGAAAGAGACCCAGTACTTC. Translation: CASSLARDRKETQYF.

This clonotype is termed medium-sized (0.01 to 0.1%). V usage is TRBV7-9 and J usage is TRBJ2-1, with 10 bases matching TRBD2. This CDR3 has 14 residues. V shed 5 bases and J 7 bases; nucleotides not matched to a gene: 5. The germline gives CDR1 SEHNR, CDR2 FQNEAQ (reference sequence). The chain's CDR3 is CASSGSSGGNEQFF. In nucleotides, the CDR3 is TGTGCCAGCAGCGGATCTAGCGGGGGTAATGAGCAGTTCTTC.

V is TRBV7-2 and J is TRBJ1-2; D unresolved. This CDR3 is built from 14 residues. Trimming pared 5 bases from V and 8 bases from J, leaving 18 bases between. Germline V gene lookup returns CDR1 SGHTA and CDR2 FQGNSA. The CDR3 spells CASSPWAGAGGYTF. As DNA, the CDR3 is TGTGCCAGCAGCCCTTGGGCAGGAGCCGGGGGCTACACCTTC.

The sample holds many counts of this clonotype. The genes are TRBV19 and TRBJ1-2; D is ambiguous. V was pared by 2 bases and J by 3 bases, with 13 bases between. Germline V lookup: CDR1 LNHDA, CDR2 SQIVND (reference sequence). CDR3 size: 15 residues. This CDR3 reads CASSIFGATDYGYTF. In nucleotides, the CDR3 is TGTGCCAGTAGTATATTTGGAGCTACGGACTATGGCTACACCTTC.

This clonotype was recorded many times. V and J are TRBV5-1 and TRBJ1-2; D is uncertain. Germline assignment: CDR1 SGHRS and CDR2 YFSETQ. The germline V and J ends were trimmed by 6 bases and 8 bases, with 20 bases remaining between them. The CDR3 is made up of 14 amino acids. The DNA of the CDR3 is TGCGCCAGCACCACCCTATCAGGACTAGAGGGCTACACCTTC. Amino acid sequence: CASTTLSGLEGYTF. Complete variable domain (other parts from reference TRBV5-1 and TRBJ1-2): KAGVTQTPRYLIKTRGQQVTLSCSPISGHRSVSWYQQTPGQGLQFLFEYFSETQRNKGNFPGRFSGRQFSNSRSEMNVSTLELGDSALYLCASTTLSGLEGYTFGSGTRLTVV.

This clonotype is medium-sized. J is TRBJ2-1 and V is TRBV10-2; TRBD2 aligns across 12 bases. The CDR3 spans 16 residues. V was clipped by 0 bases and J by 12 bases; unmatched bases: 9. Looked up from germline, CDR1 is WSHSY and CDR2 is SAAADI. The CDR3, as DNA: TGCGCCAGCAGTGAGTCGGAGGCTAGCGGGGGGGCCAGGCAGTTCTTC. Protein product: CASSESEASGGARQFF.

The gene calls are TRBV10-3 and TRBJ2-5, with 7 positions matching TRBD1. The CDR3 covers 17 residues. The V segment lost 5 bases and the J segment 3 bases; nucleotides outside the gene matches: 15. From germline, CDR1 is ENHRY and CDR2 SYGVKD. CDR3 protein: CAISLGNEQGVEETQYF. CDR3 DNA: TGTGCCATCAGTCTTGGGAATGAGCAGGGGGTAGAAGAGACCCAGTACTTC.

This clonotype is termed medium-sized (0.01 to 0.1%). V is TRBV20-1 and J is TRBJ1-2, with a weak D call TRBD1 (5 bases). The CDR3 totals 13 residues. Trimming left V 2 bases short and J 7 bases short, with 14 bases between. Germline CDR1 DFQATT, CDR2 SNEGSKA (reference sequence). CDR3 bases: TGCAGTGCTAGACAGGGAACATTCGGTGGCTACACCTTC. Encoded protein: CSARQGTFGGYTF.

Concerning this clonotype: One end of the junction is discordant with germline, which a read error may explain. The chain has TRBV11-1 and TRBJ2-3; 11 bases fit TRBD1. Germline assignment: CDR1 SGHAT and CDR2 FQDESV (reference sequence). This CDR3 spans 17 amino acids. As DNA, the CDR3 is TGTGCCAGCAGCTTAGAGGTGGGACAGGGGGGTACAGATACGCAGTGTTTT. Translation gives CASSLEVGQGGTDTQCF.

The table lists this clonotype with many counts. The rearrangement joins TRBV11-3 to TRBJ2-7, with D perhaps TRBD2 (5 bases). V was pared by 0 bases and J by 2 bases, with 14 bases between. Germline loops: CDR1 SGHNT, CDR2 YENEEA. This CDR3 has 16 amino acids. As DNA, the CDR3 is TGTGCCAGCAGCTTAGAAGGGCTAGCAGTCGCCTACGAGCAGTACTTC. It codes for CASSLEGLAVAYEQYF.

To note about this clonotype: The conserved closing phenylalanine or tryptophan is absent in this CDR3, likely reflecting a read error. No DNA is shown, since the ends of the CDR3 on it are uncertain; the CDR3 is the one TCRdb lists. This chain links TRBV9 with TRBJ2-7; the table gives TRBD1 as D, unverified against the DNA. Germline lookup yields CDR1 SGDLS and CDR2 YYNGEE. The CDR3 has 11 residues if both end residues are counted. The CDR3 is CASSPRDRSTP.